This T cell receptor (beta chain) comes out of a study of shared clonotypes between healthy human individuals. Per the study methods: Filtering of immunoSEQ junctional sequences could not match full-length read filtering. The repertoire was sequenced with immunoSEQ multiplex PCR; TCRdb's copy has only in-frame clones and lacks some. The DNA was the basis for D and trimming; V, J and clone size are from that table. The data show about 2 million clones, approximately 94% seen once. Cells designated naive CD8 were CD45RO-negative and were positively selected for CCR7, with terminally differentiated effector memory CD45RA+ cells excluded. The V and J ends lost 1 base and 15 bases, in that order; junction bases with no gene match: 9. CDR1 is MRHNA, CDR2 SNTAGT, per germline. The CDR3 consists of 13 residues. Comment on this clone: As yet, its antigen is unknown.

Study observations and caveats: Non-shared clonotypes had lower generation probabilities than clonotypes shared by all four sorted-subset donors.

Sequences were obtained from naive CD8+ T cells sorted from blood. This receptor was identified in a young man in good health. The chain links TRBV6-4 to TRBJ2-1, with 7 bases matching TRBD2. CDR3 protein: CASSDWGGLVWFF. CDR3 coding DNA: TGTGCCAGCAGTGACTGGGGGGGATTGGTGTGGTTCTTC.